Listed here are 7 T cell receptor beta chains from one sample, sequenced in a study of CD8 T cells in ankylosing spondylitis. No antigens are known for them. TCRdb re-analysed the 5' RACE reads in MiXCR, keeping a single row per CDR3 protein. The table has about 800,000 distinct CDR3 sequences, 12% seen once. General study findings and limits: There was a TCR beta motif, made of several highly homologous variants, that appeared characteristic of ankylosing spondylitis blood.

The material sequenced was blood, either unsorted or a sorted T cell fraction (not recorded which). The origin of the receptors is a male donor with ankylosing spondylitis.

The J gene is TRBJ2-1, the V gene TRBV6-2 or TRBV6-3, with unresolved D. This CDR3 region has 15 residues. V lost 2 bases and J 6 bases, leaving 14 bases between the germline ends. Germline loops: CDR1 MNHEY, CDR2 SVGEGT. The CDR3 region is CASSYRVVGGNEQFF. DNA of the CDR3: TGTGCCAGCAGTTACAGAGTAGTCGGTGGCAATGAGCAGTTCTTC.

This clonotype has more than one count but fewer than ten. The chain has TRBV6-5 and TRBJ2-1, with 9 positions matching TRBD1. V shed 4 bases, J shed 7 bases, and the junction held 8 bases outside the gene matches. Germline values: CDR1 MNHEY, CDR2 SVGAGI. The CDR3 sequence is 15 residues long. The CDR3 nucleotides read TGTGCCAGCAGTTTCCCGGGACAGGGACATAATGAGCAGTTCTTC. It yields the protein CASSFPGQGHNEQFF.

The chain has TRBV7-9 and TRBJ2-7, with 7 nucleotides matching TRBD2. The CDR3 totals 13 residues. The V gene end was trimmed by 5 bases and the J gene end by 9 bases; junction bases not matched to a gene: 10. Germline V gene sequence: CDR1 SEHNR, CDR2 FQNEAQ (reference sequence). This CDR3 is CASSPYPGEGQYF. The CDR3 DNA sequence: TGTGCCAGCAGCCCCTATCCGGGGGAGGGGCAGTACTTC.

The chain has TRBV3-1 and TRBJ2-7; no reliable D call. Germline V gene lookup returns CDR1 LGHDT and CDR2 YNNKEL (reference sequence). Trimming left V 0 bases short and J 2 bases short, with 11 bases between. CDR3 length: 15 residues. CDR3 nucleotide sequence: TGTGCCAGCAGCCAAGATGTAGGATTTACCTACGAGCAGTACTTC. This encodes CASSQDVGFTYEQYF.

There are a few counts of this clonotype. This chain uses TRBV9 with TRBJ2-1; 10 bases are shared with TRBD2. The junction had 5 bases not matched to a gene; V was cut back by 1 base and J by 13 bases. Germline CDR1 and CDR2: SGDLS and YYNGEE. This CDR3 contains 13 residues. For the CDR3, the DNA is TGTGCCAGCAGCGTAAGTTCTAGCGGGAGTCAGTTCTTC. Residues: CASSVSSSGSQFF.

The sample holds many counts of this clonotype. The genes are TRBV25-1 and TRBJ2-1; 9 nucleotides match TRBD2. This CDR3 is built from 15 residues. J lost 0 bases, V lost 6 bases, and 3 bases had no gene match. Germline CDR1 MGHDK, CDR2 SYGVNS. This CDR3 reads CASRREGYSYNEQFF. The DNA for the CDR3 is TGTGCCAGCAGGCGGGAGGGGTACTCCTACAATGAGCAGTTCTTC.

The chain employs TRBV7-2 and TRBJ2-7; D is ambiguous. Trimming pared 5 bases from V and 2 bases from J, leaving 13 bases between. Germline V gene sequence: CDR1 SGHTA, CDR2 FQGNSA. CDR3 size: 14 residues. CDR3 bases: TGTGCCAGCAGCCCAGGACCATCTACCTACGAGCAGTACTTC. The encoded protein is CASSPGPSTYEQYF.